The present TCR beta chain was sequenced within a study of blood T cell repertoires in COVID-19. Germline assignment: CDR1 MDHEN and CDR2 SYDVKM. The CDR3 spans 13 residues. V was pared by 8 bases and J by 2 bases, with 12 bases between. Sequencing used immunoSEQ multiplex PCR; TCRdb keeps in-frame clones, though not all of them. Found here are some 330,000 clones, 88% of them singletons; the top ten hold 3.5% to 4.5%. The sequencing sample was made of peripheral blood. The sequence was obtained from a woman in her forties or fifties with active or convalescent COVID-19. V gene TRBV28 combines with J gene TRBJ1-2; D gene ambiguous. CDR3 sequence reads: CASGDTKNYGYTF. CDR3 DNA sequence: TGTGCCAGCGGCGACACAAAAAACTATGGCTACACCTTC.